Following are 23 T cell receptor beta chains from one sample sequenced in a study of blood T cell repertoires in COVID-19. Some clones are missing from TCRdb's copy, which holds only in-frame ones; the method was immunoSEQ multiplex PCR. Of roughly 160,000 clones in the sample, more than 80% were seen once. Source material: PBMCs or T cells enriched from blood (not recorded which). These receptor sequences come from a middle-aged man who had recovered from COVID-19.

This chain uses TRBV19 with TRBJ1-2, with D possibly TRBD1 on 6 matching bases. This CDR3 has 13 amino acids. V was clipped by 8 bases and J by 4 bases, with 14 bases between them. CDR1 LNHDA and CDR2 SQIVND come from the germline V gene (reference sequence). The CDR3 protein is CASVRGLSYGYTF. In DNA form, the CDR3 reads TGTGCCAGTGTCAGGGGCCTCAGCTATGGCTACACCTTC.

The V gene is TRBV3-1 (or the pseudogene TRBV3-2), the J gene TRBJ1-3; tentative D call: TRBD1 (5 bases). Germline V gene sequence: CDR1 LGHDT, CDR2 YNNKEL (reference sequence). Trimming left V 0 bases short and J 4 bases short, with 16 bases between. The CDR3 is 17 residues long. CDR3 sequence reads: CASSQDWLAGRGNTIYF. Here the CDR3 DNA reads TGTGCCAGCAGCCAAGATTGGTTGGCAGGGCGGGGAAACACCATATATTTT.

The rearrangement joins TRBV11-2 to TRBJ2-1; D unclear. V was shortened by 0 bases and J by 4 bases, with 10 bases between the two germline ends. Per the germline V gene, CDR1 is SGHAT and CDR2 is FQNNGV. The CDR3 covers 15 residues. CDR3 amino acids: CASSLDRGGYNEQFF. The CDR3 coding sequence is TGTGCCAGCAGCTTAGATCGTGGCGGTTACAATGAGCAGTTCTTC. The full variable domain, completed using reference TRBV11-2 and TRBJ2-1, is EAGVAQSPRYKIIEKRQSVAFWCNPISGHATLYWYQQILGQGPKLLIQFQNNGVVDDSQLPKDRFSAERLKGVDSTLKIQPAKLEDSAVYLCASSLDRGGYNEQFFGPGTRLTVL.

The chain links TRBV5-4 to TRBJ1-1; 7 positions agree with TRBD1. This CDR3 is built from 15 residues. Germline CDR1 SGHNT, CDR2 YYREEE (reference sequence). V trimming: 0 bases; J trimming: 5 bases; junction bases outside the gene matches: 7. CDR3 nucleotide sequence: TGTGCCAGCAGCTTGGGACAGGGTTTGTCGACTGAAGCTTTCTTT. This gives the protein CASSLGQGLSTEAFF.

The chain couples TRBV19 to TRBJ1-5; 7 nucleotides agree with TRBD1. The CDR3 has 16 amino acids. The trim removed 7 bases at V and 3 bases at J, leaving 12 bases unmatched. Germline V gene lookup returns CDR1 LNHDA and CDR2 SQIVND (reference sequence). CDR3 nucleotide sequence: TGTGCCAGTACCACCATGCAGGGGGGACCCAATCAGCCCCAGCATTTT. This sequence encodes CASTTMQGGPNQPQHF.

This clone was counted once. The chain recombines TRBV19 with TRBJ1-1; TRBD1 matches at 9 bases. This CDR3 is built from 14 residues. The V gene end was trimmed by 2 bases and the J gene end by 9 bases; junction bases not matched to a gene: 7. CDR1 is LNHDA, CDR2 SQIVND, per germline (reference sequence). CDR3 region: CASSILGQGTKAFF. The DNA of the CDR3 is TGTGCCAGTAGTATACTGGGACAGGGCACGAAAGCTTTCTTT.

Here the CDR3 reads CASRVGTGNSPLHF. CDR3 nucleotides: TGTGCCAGCAGGGTAGGGACAGGGAATTCACCCCTCCACTTT. The chain has TRBV27 and TRBJ1-6, with 9 nucleotides matching TRBD1. Unmatched junction bases numbered 4, after V lost 6 bases and J lost 7 bases. The CDR3 sequence is 14 residues long. CDR1 and CDR2 from the germline V gene are MNHEY and SMNVEV (reference sequence).

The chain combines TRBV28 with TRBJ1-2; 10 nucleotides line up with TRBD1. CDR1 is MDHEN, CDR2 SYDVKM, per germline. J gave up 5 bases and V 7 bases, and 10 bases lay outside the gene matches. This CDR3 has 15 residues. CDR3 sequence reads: CASIPWGDRGYGYTF. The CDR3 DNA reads TGTGCCAGCATACCTTGGGGGGACAGGGGATATGGCTACACCTTC.

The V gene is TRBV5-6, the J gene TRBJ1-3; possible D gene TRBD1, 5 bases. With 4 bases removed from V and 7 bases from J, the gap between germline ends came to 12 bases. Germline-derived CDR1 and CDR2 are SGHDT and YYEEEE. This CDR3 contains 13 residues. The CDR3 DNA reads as TGTGCCAGCAGCCCGATGGGGGGGAACACCATATATTTT. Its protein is CASSPMGGNTIYF.

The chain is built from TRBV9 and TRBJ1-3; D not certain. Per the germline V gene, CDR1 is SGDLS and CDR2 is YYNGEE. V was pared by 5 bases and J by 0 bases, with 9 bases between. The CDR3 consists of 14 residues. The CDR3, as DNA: TGTGCCAGCAGTGGGCAACGCTCTGGAAACACCATATATTTT. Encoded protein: CASSGQRSGNTIYF.

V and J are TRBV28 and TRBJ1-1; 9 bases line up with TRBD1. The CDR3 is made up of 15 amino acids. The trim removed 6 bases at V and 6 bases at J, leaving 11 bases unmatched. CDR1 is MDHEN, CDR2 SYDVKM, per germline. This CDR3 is CASRGTGGGGPEAFF. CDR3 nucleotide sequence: TGTGCCAGCAGGGGTACAGGGGGCGGCGGTCCTGAAGCTTTCTTT.

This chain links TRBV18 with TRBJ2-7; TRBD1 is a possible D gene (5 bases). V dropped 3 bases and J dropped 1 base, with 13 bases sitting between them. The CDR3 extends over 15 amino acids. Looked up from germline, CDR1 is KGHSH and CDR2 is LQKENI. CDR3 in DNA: TGTGCCAGCTCACCGGGGCGGAAGGCGTCCTACGAGCAGTACTTC. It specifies CASSPGRKASYEQYF.

CDR3 DNA sequence: TGTGCCAGCTCTATACGGCCGGGGAATGAGCAGTTCTTC. Amino acid sequence: CASSIRPGNEQFF. This chain connects TRBV18 to TRBJ2-1, with D perhaps matching TRBD2 (5 bases). The ends were cut back, 6 bases at V and 7 bases at J, with 13 bases in the middle. Looked up from germline, CDR1 is KGHSH and CDR2 is LQKENI. The CDR3 contains 13 residues. The full variable domain, with the rest looked up from reference TRBV18 and TRBJ2-1, is NAGVMQNPRHLVRRRGQEARLRCSPMKGHSHVYWYRQLPEEGLKFMVYLQKENIIDESGMPKERFSAEFPKEGPSILRIQQVVRGDSAAYFCASSIRPGNEQFFGPGTRLTVL.

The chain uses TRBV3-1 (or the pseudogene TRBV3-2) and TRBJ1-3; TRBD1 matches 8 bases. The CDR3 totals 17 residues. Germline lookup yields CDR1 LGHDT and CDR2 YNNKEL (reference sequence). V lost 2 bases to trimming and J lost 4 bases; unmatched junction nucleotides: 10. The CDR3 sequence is CASSQNSRTGTGNTIYF. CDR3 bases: TGTGCCAGCAGCCAAAACTCTAGGACAGGGACAGGAAACACCATATATTTT.

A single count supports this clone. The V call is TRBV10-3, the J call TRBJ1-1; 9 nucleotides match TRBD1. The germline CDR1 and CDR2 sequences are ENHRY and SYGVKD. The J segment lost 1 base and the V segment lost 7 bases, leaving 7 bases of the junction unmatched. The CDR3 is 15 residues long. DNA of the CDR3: TGTGCCATCAATAATCCGGGACAGGGGAACACTGAAGCTTTCTTT. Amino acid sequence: CAINNPGQGNTEAFF.

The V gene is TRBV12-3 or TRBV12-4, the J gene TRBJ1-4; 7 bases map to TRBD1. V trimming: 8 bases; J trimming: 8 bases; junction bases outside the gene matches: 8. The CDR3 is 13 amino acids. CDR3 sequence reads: CASVRGAREKLFF. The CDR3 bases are TGTGCCAGCGTCAGGGGGGCACGGGAAAAACTGTTTTTT.

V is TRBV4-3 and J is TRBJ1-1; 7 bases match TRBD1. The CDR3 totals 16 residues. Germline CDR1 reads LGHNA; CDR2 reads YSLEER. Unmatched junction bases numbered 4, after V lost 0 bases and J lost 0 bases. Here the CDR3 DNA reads TGCGCCAGCAGCCAAGATCCGGGACAGTTGAACACTGAAGCTTTCTTT. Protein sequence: CASSQDPGQLNTEAFF.

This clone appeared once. CDR3 nucleotide sequence: TGTGCCAGCAGCCAAGTGGGGGGGGTGAGGGCTTTCTTT. Its protein product is CASSQVGGVRAFF. The gene calls are TRBV3-1 (or the pseudogene TRBV3-2) and TRBJ1-1, with D possibly being TRBD1 (5 bases). This CDR3 region has 13 residues. Trimming pared 1 base from V and 11 bases from J, leaving 14 bases between. Germline CDR1 reads LGHDT; CDR2 reads YNNKEL (reference sequence).

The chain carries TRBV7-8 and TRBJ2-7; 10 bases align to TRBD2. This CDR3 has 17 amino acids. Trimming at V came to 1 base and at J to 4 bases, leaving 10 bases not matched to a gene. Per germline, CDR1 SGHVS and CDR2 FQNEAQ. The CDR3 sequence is CASSLGFGSGGSYEQYF. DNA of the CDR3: TGTGCCAGCAGCTTAGGATTCGGTAGCGGGGGGAGTTACGAGCAGTACTTC.

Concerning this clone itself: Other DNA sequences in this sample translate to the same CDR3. The CDR3 nucleotides read TGTGCCAGCAGCCCTGGACAGGGGTATGGCTACACCTTC. This encodes CASSPGQGYGYTF. This chain uses TRBV7-3 with TRBJ1-2, with 9 bases lining up with TRBD1. V shed 5 bases and J 5 bases; nucleotides not matched to a gene: 3. Germline V CDR1 and CDR2: SGHTA, FQGTGA. There are 13 residues in the CDR3.

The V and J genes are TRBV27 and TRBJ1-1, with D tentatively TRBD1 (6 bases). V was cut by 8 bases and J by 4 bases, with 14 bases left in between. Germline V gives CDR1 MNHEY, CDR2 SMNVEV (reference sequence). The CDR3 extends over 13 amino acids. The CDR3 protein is CASGAGRGTEAFF. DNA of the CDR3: TGTGCCAGCGGGGCGGGCAGGGGCACTGAAGCTTTCTTT.

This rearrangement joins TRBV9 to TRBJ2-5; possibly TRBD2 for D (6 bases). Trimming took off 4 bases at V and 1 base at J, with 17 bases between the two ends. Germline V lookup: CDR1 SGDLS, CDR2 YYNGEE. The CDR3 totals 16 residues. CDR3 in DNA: TGTGCCAGCAGCCCCCGCCTCTCAGCGGGCCAAGAGACCCAGTACTTC. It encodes CASSPRLSAGQETQYF. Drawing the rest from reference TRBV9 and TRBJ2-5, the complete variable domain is DSGVTQTPKHLITATGQRVTLRCSPRSGDLSVYWYQQSLDQGLQFLIQYYNGEERAKGNILERFSAQQFPDLHSELNLSSLELGDSALYFCASSPRLSAGQETQYFGPGTRLLVL.

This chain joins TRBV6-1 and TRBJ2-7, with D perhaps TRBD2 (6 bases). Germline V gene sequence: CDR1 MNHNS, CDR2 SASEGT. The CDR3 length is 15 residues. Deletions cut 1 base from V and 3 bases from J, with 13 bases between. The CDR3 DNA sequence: TGTGCCAGCAGTGAAGGCCCTAGCGAGGACTACGAGCAGTACTTC. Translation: CASSEGPSEDYEQYF.